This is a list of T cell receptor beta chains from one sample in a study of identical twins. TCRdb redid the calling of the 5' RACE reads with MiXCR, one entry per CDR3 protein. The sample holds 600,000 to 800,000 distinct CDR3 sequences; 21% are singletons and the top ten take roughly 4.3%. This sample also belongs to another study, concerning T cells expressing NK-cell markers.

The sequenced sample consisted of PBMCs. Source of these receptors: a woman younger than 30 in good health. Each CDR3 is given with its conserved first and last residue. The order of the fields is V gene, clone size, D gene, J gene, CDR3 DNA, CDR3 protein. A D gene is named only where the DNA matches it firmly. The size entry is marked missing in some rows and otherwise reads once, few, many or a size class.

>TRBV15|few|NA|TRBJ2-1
TGTGCCACCAGCGGCCCCTATGTGGGGGCCGCCCATGAGCAGTTCTTC
CATSGPYVGAAHEQFF
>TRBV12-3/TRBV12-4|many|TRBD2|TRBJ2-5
TGTGCCAGCAGCTTAGCGGGAGGGCGGGAGACCCAGTACTTC
CASSLAGGRETQYF
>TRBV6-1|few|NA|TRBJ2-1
TGTGCCACCTCCCTTTGGGGTGGAGCGCAGCAGTTCTTC
CATSLWGGAQQFF
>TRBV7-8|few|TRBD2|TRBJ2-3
TGTGCCAGCACCTTTCTGACTAGCGGGAGAGCAGATACGCAGTATTTT
CASTFLTSGRADTQYF
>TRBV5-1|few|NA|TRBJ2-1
TGCGCCAGCAGCTTTGGGCCGTCTGACTACAATGAGCAGTTCTTC
CASSFGPSDYNEQFF
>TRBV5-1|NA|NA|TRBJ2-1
TGCGCCAGCAGCTACGGACGGCTCAATGAGCAGTTCTTC
CASSYGRLNEQFF
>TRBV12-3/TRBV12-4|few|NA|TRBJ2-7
TGTGCCAGCAGTAACGACCCCGGGATTTCCTACGAGCAGTACTTC
CASSNDPGISYEQYF
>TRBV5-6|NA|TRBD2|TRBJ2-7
TGTGCCAGCAGCTTGGATTTGCGGGAGACCCCCGAGCAGTACTTC
CASSLDLRETPEQYF
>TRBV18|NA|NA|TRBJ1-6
TGTGCCAGCTCACACCTTGAGAAGGGATCACCCCTCCACTTT
CASSHLEKGSPLHF
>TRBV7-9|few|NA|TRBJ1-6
TGTGCCAGCACCTTGGGGGGATTCGATTCACCCCTCCACTTT
CASTLGGFDSPLHF
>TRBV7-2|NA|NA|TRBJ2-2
TGTGCCAGCAGCTTGTCCCGGGAGAACACCGGGGAGCTGTTTTTT
CASSLSRENTGELFF
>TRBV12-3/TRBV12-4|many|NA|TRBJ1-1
TGTGCCAGCACCAGCGCCGGACACACTGAAGCTTTCTTT
CASTSAGHTEAFF
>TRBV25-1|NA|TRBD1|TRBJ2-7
TGTGCCAGCAGTGAATTCGGCCGGACAGGGAAATACGAGCAGTACTTC
CASSEFGRTGKYEQYF
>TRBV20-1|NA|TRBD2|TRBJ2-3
TGCAGTGCGCGTCTCCCAGCGGGGGGACCAAATACGCAGTATTTT
CSARLPAGGPNTQYF